These 18 T cell receptor beta chains came from one sample sequenced in a study of monozygotic twins with inflammatory bowel disease. After re-calling the 5' RACE reads, TCRdb lists one entry per CDR3 protein, DNA absent. The sample shows 440,000 or so distinct CDR3 sequences, and 2% to 3% sits with its ten largest clones. Sequencing input: blood. The receptors here all came from a human donor with ulcerative colitis or Crohn's disease, or a healthy co-twin of an affected twin (not recorded which).

The chain joins TRBV11-2 to TRBJ2-7. This CDR3 comprises 15 residues. The V gene's germline CDR1 is SGHAT and CDR2 FQNNGV. CDR3 sequence reads: CASSLEVGRTYEQYF.

The V and J genes are TRBV7-2 and TRBJ1-2; TCRdb calls TRBD1, which cannot be checked without DNA. Germline CDR1 and CDR2: SGHTA and FQGNSA. This CDR3 region has 16 residues. This CDR3 reads CASSSPEQTGGVGYTF.

The chain links TRBV5-1 to TRBJ2-3; the TCRdb call, TRBD2, lacks DNA for checking. Germline V gives CDR1 SGHRS, CDR2 YFSETQ. CDR3 length equals 18 residues. The chain's CDR3 is CASSLDPSGRGSTDTQYF.

The gene calls are TRBV20-1 and TRBJ2-7; TCRdb proposes TRBD1, but this gene call is untestable without DNA. This CDR3 spans 13 amino acids. In germline, CDR1 is DFQATT, CDR2 SNEGSKA (reference sequence). The CDR3 spells CSANTGSSYEQYF.

This chain uses TRBV5-1 with TRBJ1-1; the D call from TCRdb, TRBD1, cannot be confirmed without DNA. The CDR3 length is 15 residues. Germline loops: CDR1 SGHRS, CDR2 YFSETQ. The CDR3 here is CASSLTRGRGTEAFF.

The chain links TRBV12-3 or TRBV12-4 to TRBJ2-3; TCRdb selects TRBD2, and the lack of DNA leaves this call unchecked. The CDR3 covers 16 residues. The CDR3: CASSLGGGAVWDTQYF.

The chain joins TRBV5-4 to TRBJ2-3; TCRdb picks TRBD2, but there is no DNA to check that call. The V gene's germline CDR1 is SGHNT and CDR2 YYREEE (reference sequence). The CDR3 is 16 residues long. CDR3 region: CASSWSTSGSGNTQYF. The full variable domain, in which reference TRBV5-4 and TRBJ2-3 provide the parts outside the CDR3, is ETGVTQSPTHLIKTRGQQVTLRCSSQSGHNTVSWYQQALGQGPQFIFQYYREEENGRGNFPPRFSGLQFPNYSSELNVNALELDDSALYLCASSWSTSGSGNTQYFGPGTRLTVL.

This chain uses TRBV5-6 with TRBJ2-2; TCRdb gives TRBD1 as the D gene, but with no DNA this cannot be confirmed. This CDR3 has 15 amino acids. Germline values: CDR1 SGHDT, CDR2 YYEEEE. The CDR3 region is CASSPGTPGAGELFF.

V usage is TRBV6-1 and J usage is TRBJ2-5; TCRdb's assignment of TRBD1 cannot be checked, as there is no DNA. The CDR3 is 18 residues long. CDR1 is MNHNS and CDR2 is SASEGT in the germline V gene. CDR3 in amino acids: CASSELPRQGLMAETQYF.

The V and J genes are TRBV12-3 or TRBV12-4 and TRBJ2-2; TCRdb reports TRBD1, a call that lacks DNA to check it against. This CDR3 has 16 residues. This chain's CDR3 is CASSLAFGGYTGELFF.

J is TRBJ2-1 and V is TRBV5-5; TCRdb selects TRBD1, and the lack of DNA leaves this call unchecked. CDR3 length equals 13 residues. In germline, CDR1 is SGHKS, CDR2 YYEKEE (reference sequence). The CDR3 sequence is CASSRPGSTEQFF.

The chain employs TRBV28 and TRBJ1-1. Germline lookup yields CDR1 MDHEN and CDR2 SYDVKM. The CDR3 runs 15 residues. Here the CDR3 reads CASSLTSIMNTEAFF.

This rearrangement joins TRBV5-1 to TRBJ2-5. The length of the CDR3 is 14 residues. Germline lookup yields CDR1 SGHRS and CDR2 YFSETQ. CDR3 amino acids: CASSSAGNQETQYF.

The chain recombines TRBV5-1 with TRBJ1-4. The CDR3 runs 15 residues. Germline CDR1 SGHRS, CDR2 YFSETQ. The CDR3: CASSLGGSINEKLFF.

The chain is built from TRBV5-4 and TRBJ2-3; the D gene TCRdb calls, TRBD2, cannot be checked with no DNA. Germline V gene data show CDR1 as SGHNT and CDR2 as YYREEE (reference sequence). This CDR3 has 17 amino acids. The CDR3 protein is CASSAGVAGARTDTQYF. The entire variable domain, with the rest obtained from reference TRBV5-4 and TRBJ2-3, is as follows: ETGVTQSPTHLIKTRGQQVTLRCSSQSGHNTVSWYQQALGQGPQFIFQYYREEENGRGNFPPRFSGLQFPNYSSELNVNALELDDSALYLCASSAGVAGARTDTQYFGPGTRLTVL.

The chain combines TRBV29-1 with TRBJ2-2; TCRdb's D gene call, TRBD1, goes unchecked for lack of DNA. CDR1 and CDR2 from the germline V gene are SQVTM and ANQGSEA. The CDR3 totals 15 residues. CDR3 in amino acids: CSVVTGTYSTGELFF.

This chain links TRBV29-1 with TRBJ1-1. The CDR3 has 12 residues. Per the germline V gene, CDR1 is SQVTM and CDR2 is ANQGSEA. The CDR3 here is CSVGPKQAEAFF.

V usage is TRBV4-3 and J usage is TRBJ2-3; as DNA is missing, the TRBD2 call by TCRdb cannot be tested. The CDR3 runs to 18 residues. In germline, CDR1 is LGHNA, CDR2 YSLEER. This CDR3 is CASSQDLGLAGNTDTQYF.